This passage covers 22 T cell receptor beta chains from one sample sequenced in a study of blood T cell repertoires in COVID-19. Profiled with immunoSEQ multiplex PCR; TCRdb holds only in-frame clones, not every one. The profile shows 200,000 to 300,000 clones, around four fifths of them singletons. Sequenced: peripheral blood. The receptors were sampled from a man aged 55 to 70 with acute or convalescent COVID-19.

The V call is TRBV27, the J call TRBJ1-6; possibly TRBD1 for D (6 bases). Trimming stripped 6 bases from V and 5 bases from J, with 17 bases between. The germline gives CDR1 MNHEY, CDR2 SMNVEV (reference sequence). The CDR3 is 16 residues long. CDR3 in DNA: TGTGCCAGCAGCCTCCTAACAGGGAGGGATAATTCACCCCTCCACTTT. This codes for CASSLLTGRDNSPLHF.

A note on this clone: The same CDR3 also results from other DNA sequences found in this sample. V gene TRBV4-1 combines with J gene TRBJ2-7; D is unresolved. V was pared by 1 base and J by 2 bases, with 6 bases between. This CDR3 is built from 13 residues. Germline V CDR1 and CDR2: MGHRA, YSYEKL. The CDR3 DNA sequence: TGCGCCAGCAGCCAAGGGCTTGCCTACGAGCAGTACTTC. Residues: CASSQGLAYEQYF.

The chain recombines TRBV5-1 with TRBJ1-3; 12 bases are shared with TRBD1. The CDR3 runs to 15 residues. V trimming: 4 bases; J trimming: 7 bases; junction bases outside the gene matches: 6. Per the germline V gene, CDR1 is SGHRS and CDR2 is YFSETQ. The CDR3: CASSVGTGGSNTIYF. The CDR3 DNA reads TGCGCCAGCAGCGTCGGGACAGGGGGCTCGAACACCATATATTTT.

The CDR3 loop is CATSTGQGSTDTQYF. CDR3 nucleotides: TGTGCCACCAGCACCGGACAGGGTTCCACAGATACGCAGTATTTT. This rearrangement joins TRBV15 to TRBJ2-3; 8 positions match TRBD1. The CDR3 extends over 15 amino acids. The junction had 5 bases not matched to a gene; V was cut back by 4 bases and J by 2 bases. Germline CDR1 is LNHNV and CDR2 is YYDKDF (reference sequence).

This clone came up a few times. The CDR3 DNA reads TGTGCCAGCAGCCTCCTGGGCAGTGGGAATGAGCAGTTCTTC. This codes for CASSLLGSGNEQFF. The chain uses TRBV5-4 and TRBJ2-1; D remains ambiguous. Per germline, CDR1 SGHNT and CDR2 YYREEE (reference sequence). The CDR3 is 14 residues long. Trimming left V 4 bases short and J 7 bases short, with 15 bases between.

The chain recombines TRBV10-3 with TRBJ2-2; 8 nucleotides align to TRBD2. The CDR3 spans 14 residues. J was trimmed by 8 bases and V by 10 bases; bases with no gene match: 12. CDR1 and CDR2 (germline): ENHRY, SYGVKD. CDR3 protein: CATLDGGASGELFF. CDR3 DNA sequence: TGTGCCACTCTTGACGGGGGGGCGTCAGGGGAGCTGTTTTTT.

The rearrangement joins TRBV5-1 to TRBJ2-3; D is undetermined. CDR1 SGHRS and CDR2 YFSETQ come from the germline V gene. Trimming took 2 bases from V and 2 from J, leaving 9 bases between them. The CDR3 covers 14 residues. CDR3 nucleotides: TGCGCCAGCAGCTTCGAGGCGCACACAGATACGCAGTATTTT. It is translated as CASSFEAHTDTQYF. Using reference TRBV5-1 and TRBJ2-3 for the parts outside the CDR3, the full variable domain is KAGVTQTPRYLIKTRGQQVTLSCSPISGHRSVSWYQQTPGQGLQFLFEYFSETQRNKGNFPGRFSGRQFSNSRSEMNVSTLELGDSALYLCASSFEAHTDTQYFGPGTRLTVL.

The rearrangement joins TRBV2 to TRBJ2-1; 12 positions agree with TRBD1. The CDR3 has 17 residues. After removal of 5 bases from V and 4 bases from J, the junction contained 9 bases not matched to a gene. Looked up from germline, CDR1 is SNHLY and CDR2 is FYNNEI. As DNA, the CDR3 is TGTGCCAGCAGTTCGTACCCGGGACAGGGGGCTTACAATGAGCAGTTCTTC. This translates into CASSSYPGQGAYNEQFF.

The CDR3 DNA reads as TGTGCCAGCATTGGGGGGGGATTAACAGGGACTGGGACCCAGTACTTC. This gives the protein CASIGGGLTGTGTQYF. J is TRBJ2-5 and V is TRBV7-2, with D maybe TRBD2 (7 bases). CDR3 length equals 16 residues. Germline CDR1 SGHTA, CDR2 FQGNSA. Deletions cut 7 bases from V and 7 bases from J, with 25 bases between.

This clone was recorded only once. V is TRBV5-8 and J is TRBJ1-4; D is uncertain. Germline V gives CDR1 SGHTS, CDR2 YDEGEE. The CDR3 sequence is 16 residues long. Trimming cost V 0 bases and J 7 bases, with 16 bases left between them. CDR3 in amino acids: CASSLGAAIMGEKLFF. The CDR3 region has the DNA TGTGCCAGCAGCTTGGGGGCAGCTATAATGGGTGAAAAACTGTTTTTT.

This clone was recorded a few times. The chain uses TRBV11-2 and TRBJ1-4; D not resolved. Germline assignment: CDR1 SGHAT and CDR2 FQNNGV. Trimming shortened V by 5 bases and J by 7 bases, and 17 bases separated the two germline ends. The CDR3 length is 15 residues. CDR3 in DNA: TGTGCCAGCAGCCAATCCTGGGCGGGTGCTGAAAAACTGTTTTTT. Translated, it gives CASSQSWAGAEKLFF.

The chain recombines TRBV7-8 with TRBJ1-1, with 9 bases fitting TRBD1. The germline V gene has CDR1 SGHVS and CDR2 FQNEAQ. Trimming cost V 2 bases and J 1 base; bases outside gene matches: 5. This CDR3 contains 16 residues. The CDR3 sequence is CASSLYGTGSNTEAFF. The CDR3 region has the DNA TGTGCCAGCAGCTTATACGGGACAGGGTCGAACACTGAAGCTTTCTTT.

The chain is built from TRBV7-3 and TRBJ1-6; possibly TRBD1 for D (5 bases). Germline CDR1 is SGHTA and CDR2 is FQGTGA. Trimming took off 0 bases at V and 6 bases at J, with 9 bases between the two ends. This CDR3 region has 15 residues. CDR3 sequence reads: CASSLTQGGNSPLHF. In DNA form, the CDR3 reads TGTGCCAGCAGCTTAACGCAGGGTGGTAATTCACCCCTCCACTTT.

This clone has just one count. The rearrangement joins TRBV24-1 to TRBJ1-1; TRBD1 matches at 10 bases. There are 14 residues in the CDR3. J lost 5 bases, V lost 8 bases, and 7 bases had no gene match. Germline V CDR1 and CDR2: KGHDR, SFDVKD. Here the CDR3 DNA reads TGTGCCACCATTAGGACAGGGGGTTCTACTGAAGCTTTCTTT. Its protein product is CATIRTGGSTEAFF.

The chain recombines TRBV27 with TRBJ2-3; possibly TRBD2 for D (5 bases). V shed 10 bases and J shed 6 bases, with 26 bases lying between them. The CDR3 has 16 amino acids. Germline CDR1 is MNHEY and CDR2 is SMNVEV (reference sequence). CDR3 loop: CATRSPGTYGTDTQYF. As DNA, the CDR3 is TGTGCCACCCGATCCCCGGGAACCTACGGAACGGATACGCAGTATTTT.

J is TRBJ2-1 and V is TRBV27, with 11 bases identical to TRBD2. Germline CDR1 MNHEY, CDR2 SMNVEV (reference sequence). The V gene end was trimmed by 7 bases and the J gene end by 9 bases; junction bases not matched to a gene: 5. The CDR3 has 13 amino acids. In nucleotides, the CDR3 is TGTGCCAGCAAACTAGCGGGAGCAATTGAGCAGTTCTTC. This translates into CASKLAGAIEQFF.

This chain connects TRBV7-2 to TRBJ1-2; no firm D call. V was pared by 1 base and J by 1 base, with 10 bases between. Germline CDR1 and CDR2: SGHTA and FQGNSA. CDR3 size: 15 residues. CDR3 nucleotide sequence: TGTGCCAGCAGCTTAGGAGGGATTATTAACTATGGCTACACCTTC. Its translation is CASSLGGIINYGYTF.

This chain uses TRBV27 with TRBJ2-1; D unresolved. V shed 3 bases and J shed 10 bases, with 13 bases lying between them. Germline CDR1 MNHEY, CDR2 SMNVEV (reference sequence). This CDR3 spans 13 amino acids. The CDR3 nucleotides are TGTGCCAGCAGTTTTGCGAGGCATGGGGAGCAGTTCTTC. Its protein product is CASSFARHGEQFF.

V is TRBV7-9 and J is TRBJ2-2, with TRBD2 matching 7 bases. CDR1 is SEHNR, CDR2 FQNEAQ, per germline (reference sequence). The length of the CDR3 is 14 residues. Germline trimming cut 0 bases from V and 5 bases from J; bases unmatched to any gene: 0. DNA of the CDR3: TGTGCCAGCAGCTTAGCTAGCGGGACCGGGGAGCTGTTTTTT. Encoded protein: CASSLASGTGELFF.

The chain is built from TRBV6-1 and TRBJ2-3, with 8 bases fitting TRBD2. From germline, CDR1 is MNHNS and CDR2 SASEGT. The CDR3 totals 16 residues. The J segment lost 0 bases and the V segment lost 3 bases, leaving 5 bases of the junction unmatched. The CDR3 region is CASSEGPGGSTDTQYF. The CDR3 bases are TGTGCCAGCAGTGAGGGCCCGGGGGGGAGCACAGATACGCAGTATTTT.

This clone has just a few counts. The V gene is TRBV7-9, the J gene TRBJ1-6; D is uncertain. There are 13 residues in the CDR3. V lost 4 bases, J lost 10 bases, and 11 bases lay in between. The V gene's germline CDR1 is SEHNR and CDR2 FQNEAQ (reference sequence). CDR3 sequence reads: CASSSFRESPLHF. The CDR3 DNA reads as TGTGCCAGCAGCTCCTTTCGAGAGTCACCCCTCCACTTT.

This chain joins TRBV28 and TRBJ2-7, with D perhaps TRBD1 (6 bases). The CDR3 loop spans 14 amino acids. The germline V gene encodes CDR1 MDHEN and CDR2 SYDVKM. V was trimmed by 6 bases and J by 6 bases, leaving 18 bases between them. The CDR3, as DNA: TGTGCCAGCAGCTACAGGGTGCCCTTCGGCGAGCAGTACTTC. It codes for CASSYRVPFGEQYF.